The rows below give T cell receptor beta chains drawn from one sample of a study of blood T cell repertoires in COVID-19. TCRdb's copy holds only in-frame clones and misses some; the assay was immunoSEQ multiplex PCR. The table records around 220,000 clones, over 80% of them present only once. The sequenced material came from PBMCs or T cells enriched from blood (not recorded which). These TCRs come from a woman between 40 and 50 years old who had recovered from COVID-19. Each CDR3 is given without its conserved first and last residue.

TRBV21-1 ASSKSQMNTEAF
TRBV10-1 ASSEIAGGNNEQF
TRBV5-4 ASSLLEGTDTQY
TRBV3-1/TRBV3-2 ASSQVTSGEQY
TRBV28 ASSLPLGGTDTDTQY
TRBV7-8 ASSHSGGGGYGYT
TRBV28 ASIPSGQGGTEAF
TRBV5-4 ASSLDPGATYEQY
TRBV4-1 ASSTAWLQGTEAF
TRBV18 ASSPGRHTGANVLT
TRBV28 ASRRLAGGTAKNIQY
TRBV5-1 ASSLSAGGYTDEQY
TRBV29-1 SGDSGNTGELF
TRBV29-1 SVVGGNEKLF
TRBV7-3 ASSTTGAGELF
TRBV19 ASSAHRESNEKLF
TRBV6-5 ASRTSSYNSPLH
TRBV18 ASSRLAGVNEQF
TRBV2 ASSGQGPGNTIY
TRBV3-1/TRBV3-2 ASSQDLREKLF
TRBV9 ASSEVGGYEQY
TRBV7-8 ASSLVLGLQHTDTQY
TRBV5-1 ASSFDRSISPLH
TRBV24-1 ATSEAAPTGELF
TRBV6-5 ASTYGGINHGYT
TRBV6-5 ASRPTGGNQPQH
TRBV2 ASSEDRLRELF
TRBV19 ASSIRDRGREPQH
TRBV5-1 ASSRGGESNTIY
TRBV5-6 ASSLNGANYNEQF
TRBV11-2 ASSSSGTSYHEQF
TRBV2 ASSEGDREYEQY
TRBV30 AWSTGENYGYT
TRBV10-3 AISTGLGMNTEAF
TRBV18 ASSLRQIPEQY
TRBV10-2 ASSGQSSTDTQY
TRBV7-6 ASSLEASGSTDTQY
TRBV28 ASRAGGPAAGEQY
TRBV27 ASSLRREGSGMGQF
TRBV7-9 ASSRETGVNTEAF
TRBV28 ASSFGGSDTEAF
TRBV7-2 ASSARGQETQY
TRBV11-3 ASSFTAGADTQY
TRBV19 ASTVGQGRRYGYT
TRBV7-9 ASSLGQVLTGELF
TRBV28 ASSFSGGYT
TRBV6-4 ASSPGTGGQPQH
TRBV5-6 ASSFGQDEKLF
TRBV9 ASSTTGGFKKLF
TRBV7-9 ASSPWTGGEAF
TRBV28 ASSPQYEQY
TRBV30 AWSNTGNTEAF
TRBV20-1 SAQTGLGYT
TRBV7-9 ASSEEGNTEAF